The 16 T cell receptor beta chains below all came from one sample that was sequenced in a study of cytomegalovirus exposure and HLA in healthy donors. The PCR ran on 60 Vbeta and 13 Jbeta primers. Data came from immunoSEQ multiplex PCR; TCRdb stores just in-frame clones and leaves some out. The data contain a few hundred thousand clones, 77% of them singletons. Material for sequencing was PBMCs. These receptor sequences come from a woman aged 60-75 years in good health and CMV-seropositive.

The chain employs TRBV5-1 and TRBJ2-7; TRBD2 matches 7 bases. J gave up 7 bases and V 5 bases, and 15 bases lay outside the gene matches. The CDR3 has 15 amino acids. CDR1 and CDR2 (germline): SGHRS, YFSETQ. The CDR3 region is CASRLPGTTSGEQYF. The CDR3 coding sequence is TGCGCCAGCAGATTGCCAGGGACTACCTCGGGGGAGCAGTACTTC.

J is TRBJ2-2 and V is TRBV5-1; a possible D gene is TRBD2 (5 bases). Germline V gene data show CDR1 as SGHRS and CDR2 as YFSETQ. The CDR3 consists of 16 residues. V was trimmed by 0 bases and J by 1 base, leaving 10 bases between them. The CDR3 DNA is TGCGCCAGCAGCTTGGCCTTTCGGGAGAACACCGGGGAGCTGTTTTTT. Protein sequence: CASSLAFRENTGELFF.

In DNA, the CDR3 is TGTGCCAGCAGTTCGGGGGGCTACTCCTACGAGCAGTACTTC. Amino acid sequence: CASSSGGYSYEQYF. The rearrangement joins TRBV6-1 to TRBJ2-7; tentative D call: TRBD2 (7 bases). The CDR3 contains 14 residues. From germline, CDR1 is MNHNS and CDR2 SASEGT. Trimming pared 5 bases from V and 0 bases from J, leaving 11 bases between.

As DNA, the CDR3 is TGTGCCAGCAGCTTCCGGGACAGGGGGGACTCACCCCTCCACTTT. It yields the protein CASSFRDRGDSPLHF. The rearrangement links TRBV7-9 to TRBJ1-6; 11 bases map to TRBD1. There are 15 residues in the CDR3. Trimming removed 3 bases from V and 10 bases from J; junction bases left unmatched: 5. The germline gives CDR1 SEHNR, CDR2 FQNEAQ (reference sequence).

J is TRBJ2-7 and V is TRBV19, with 7 bases fitting TRBD2. Germline loops: CDR1 LNHDA, CDR2 SQIVND (reference sequence). This CDR3 has 15 residues. Unmatched junction bases numbered 7, after V lost 5 bases and J lost 0 bases. DNA of the CDR3: TGTGCCAGTAGTTCCCTACGGACTAGCTCCTACGAGCAGTACTTC. Its protein product is CASSSLRTSSYEQYF. Looking up the rest from reference TRBV19 and TRBJ2-7 gives the full variable domain: DGGITQSPKYLFRKEGQNVTLSCEQNLNHDAMYWYRQDPGQGLRLIYYSQIVNDFQKGDIAEGYSVSREKKESFPLTVTSAQKNPTAFYLCASSSLRTSSYEQYFGPGTRLTVT.

The chain couples TRBV10-1 to TRBJ1-1; 8 positions match TRBD1. The CDR3 consists of 14 residues. Trimming cost V 5 bases and J 4 bases; bases outside gene matches: 6. CDR1 WNHNN and CDR2 SYGVQD come from the germline V gene (reference sequence). In DNA, the CDR3 is TGCGCCAGCAGTAAGGACAGGGATGTCACTGAAGCTTTCTTT. Its protein is CASSKDRDVTEAFF.

This chain joins TRBV25-1 and TRBJ1-4, with a tentative D call TRBD1 (5 bases). V was shortened by 3 bases and J by 3 bases, with 8 bases between the two germline ends. Germline V lookup: CDR1 MGHDK, CDR2 SYGVNS. The CDR3 is made up of 14 amino acids. The CDR3 spells CASSEGGANEKLFF. As DNA, the CDR3 is TGTGCCAGCAGTGAGGGGGGAGCTAATGAAAAACTGTTTTTT.

The chain carries TRBV5-6 and TRBJ1-2; 8 nucleotides align to TRBD1. The CDR3 is 16 residues long. CDR1 is SGHDT, CDR2 YYEEEE, per germline. V lost 5 bases, J lost 0 bases, and 9 bases stayed unmatched. CDR3 coding DNA: TGTGCCAGCAGATCTAACCGGGACAGGCCTAACTATGGCTACACCTTC. Its protein is CASRSNRDRPNYGYTF.

V usage is TRBV6-1 and J usage is TRBJ2-5; D possibly corresponds to TRBD1 (5 bases). The J call is uncertain, as TRBJ2-7 better fits the DNA end. Looked up from germline, CDR1 is MNHNS and CDR2 is SASEGT. This CDR3 is 13 amino acids long. The CDR3 DNA sequence: TGTGCCAGCAGTGACTGGACAAACTACGAGCAGTACTTC. Its protein is CASSDWTNYEQYF.

This clone has a handful of counts. The V call is TRBV15, the J call TRBJ2-2; 7 positions agree with TRBD1. Germline CDR1 and CDR2: LNHNV and YYDKDF (reference sequence). With V trimmed by 3 bases and J by 1 base, 5 bases remained unmatched. This CDR3 region has 16 residues. DNA for the CDR3: TGTGCCACCAGCAGGAGACAGGGCTGGAACACCGGGGAGCTGTTTTTT. Amino acids: CATSRRQGWNTGELFF. Full variable domain (rest looked up from reference TRBV15 and TRBJ2-2): DAMVIQNPRYQVTQFGKPVTLSCSQTLNHNVMYWYQQKSSQAPKLLFHYYDKDFNNEADTPDNFQSRRPNTSFCFLDIRSPGLGDTAMYLCATSRRQGWNTGELFFGEGSRLTVL.

This clone was observed a handful of times. The chain links TRBV6-5 to TRBJ1-2; 10 positions agree with TRBD1. Trimming removed 5 bases from V and 11 bases from J; junction bases left unmatched: 8. The CDR3 loop spans 13 amino acids. Germline V gene data show CDR1 as MNHEY and CDR2 as SVGAGI. This CDR3 is CASSAGTGVGYTF. The CDR3, as DNA: TGTGCCAGCAGTGCCGGGACAGGGGTGGGTTACACCTTC.

V gene TRBV5-4 combines with J gene TRBJ2-1, with a possible D match to TRBD2 (7 bases). Germline V CDR1 and CDR2: SGHNT, YYREEE (reference sequence). The CDR3 runs to 15 residues. Trimming took off 0 bases at V and 8 bases at J, with 15 bases between the two ends. The CDR3 bases are TGTGCCAGCAGCTTGGAAAGGGGGGGCTTGTATGAGCAGTTCTTC. Translating it yields CASSLERGGLYEQFF.

The chain combines TRBV18 with TRBJ2-1; 11 bases agree with TRBD2. Germline CDR1 and CDR2: KGHSH and LQKENI. The CDR3 runs 16 residues. V lost 3 bases and J lost 12; bases outside the gene matches: 13. The CDR3 DNA sequence: TGTGCCAGCTCACCCGTTCGACTAGCGGGACCCCAGGGGCAGTTCTTC. Protein: CASSPVRLAGPQGQFF. Full variable domain (outside the CDR3, taken from reference TRBV18 and TRBJ2-1): NAGVMQNPRHLVRRRGQEARLRCSPMKGHSHVYWYRQLPEEGLKFMVYLQKENIIDESGMPKERFSAEFPKEGPSILRIQQVVRGDSAAYFCASSPVRLAGPQGQFFGPGTRLTVL.

This clone was counted only a few times. The rearrangement joins TRBV5-1 to TRBJ1-4, with 8 bases aligning to TRBD1. Looked up from germline, CDR1 is SGHRS and CDR2 is YFSETQ. This CDR3 comprises 16 residues. V was clipped by 2 bases and J by 8 bases; unmatched bases: 11. CDR3 DNA sequence: TGCGCCAGCAGCTTCGCGCGGACAGGGAATGGCGAAAAACTGTTTTTT. Protein product: CASSFARTGNGEKLFF.

This chain connects TRBV5-1 to TRBJ1-6; 8 nucleotides agree with TRBD1. V gave up 6 bases and J gave up 7 bases; unmatched junction bases: 6. The CDR3 contains 14 residues. The germline CDR1 and CDR2 sequences are SGHRS and YFSETQ. The CDR3 here is CASTLGQGNSPLHF. Here the CDR3 DNA reads TGCGCCAGCACCCTTGGACAGGGCAATTCACCCCTCCACTTT.

With regard to this clone: A junction boundary mismatches the germline segment, possibly from a read error. The V gene is TRBV18, the J gene TRBJ1-2; TRBD1 aligns across 9 bases. Looked up from germline, CDR1 is KGHSH and CDR2 is LQKENI. The CDR3 sequence is 17 residues long. CDR3 residues: CASSSPAGTGRGYGYTF. CDR3 coding DNA: TGTGCCAGCTCATCACCGGCCGGGACAGGGAGGGGCTATGGCTACACCTTC.